This is a list of T cell receptor beta chains from one sample in a study of blood T cell repertoires in COVID-19. Clones were sequenced by immunoSEQ multiplex PCR, and TCRdb holds only the in-frame ones, with some missing. This table holds 260,000 or so clones, 84% found once. Sequencing used peripheral blood. The receptors originated from a human donor in a cohort sampled during active COVID-19. The CDR3 runs from the conserved cysteine through the conserved F or W. Each record gives: V gene, J gene, clone size, D gene, CDR3 DNA, CDR3 protein. A D gene is named only where the DNA matches it firmly. Rows may omit the clone size; those that give it use once, few, many or a size class.

TRBV2	TRBJ2-5	-	-	TGTGCCAGCAGTGCTGGAGTGAGGGAGACCCAGTACTTC	CASSAGVRETQYF
TRBV5-1	TRBJ2-5	-	TRBD2	TGCGCCAGCAGCTTGGCTAGCGGGAGCCCCGAGACCCAGTACTTC	CASSLASGSPETQYF
TRBV5-6	TRBJ2-3	few	TRBD2	TGTGCCAGCAGCCAGACGACTAGCGGGATCACAGATACGCAGTATTTT	CASSQTTSGITDTQYF
TRBV6-6	TRBJ1-5	-	-	TGTGCCAGCAGTTTGGGACTTCGCAATCAGCCCCAGCATTTT	CASSLGLRNQPQHF
TRBV6-1	TRBJ1-5	-	-	TGTGCCAGCAGTGAAGCGCGCGGCAGGGGCAGCAATCAGCCCCAGCATTTT	CASSEARGRGSNQPQHF
TRBV6-2/TRBV6-3	TRBJ1-1	-	TRBD1	TGTGCCAGCAGTTACGTCTTTGGGACAGGGATTCGGGCTGAAGCTTTCTTT	CASSYVFGTGIRAEAFF
TRBV28	TRBJ2-7	-	TRBD1	TGTGCCAGCAGGGGGACAGCCTCCTACGAGCAGTACTTC	CASRGTASYEQYF
TRBV5-1	TRBJ1-4	-	TRBD1	TGCGCCAGCAGCCTAAACCGGGACAGGGGGCGAAAACTGTTTTTT	CASSLNRDRGRKLFF
TRBV4-3	TRBJ2-3	-	TRBD2	TGCGCCAGCAGCTCAAGAGACCCACTAGCGGGGAACACAGATACGCAGTATTTT	CASSSRDPLAGNTDTQYF
TRBV27	TRBJ1-2	-	-	TGTGCCAGCAGTTTGGGCAGGGTCGGTGGCTACACCTTC	CASSLGRVGGYTF
TRBV6-5	TRBJ1-2	-	TRBD1	TGTGCCAGCAGGACAGGGATTGGAGCTAACTATGGCTACACCTTC	CASRTGIGANYGYTF
TRBV4-1	TRBJ2-7	once	-	TGCGCCAGCAGCCAAGAAACGGGTGAGCAGTACTTC	CASSQETGEQYF
TRBV5-1	TRBJ1-2	-	TRBD1	TGCGCCAGCAGCATGGACAGGGGGAATGGCTACACCTTC	CASSMDRGNGYTF
TRBV5-1	TRBJ2-5	-	TRBD1	TGCGCCAGCAGCTTGAATCAGGGGGCTCAAGAGACCCAGTACTTC	CASSLNQGAQETQYF
TRBV4-1	TRBJ2-7	-	-	TGCGCCAGCAGCCTCAATGCCTACGAGCAGTACTTC	CASSLNAYEQYF
TRBV5-3	TRBJ2-3	-	TRBD2	TGTGCCAGAAGCCCGAGCGGGGGCACAGATACGCAGTATTTT	CARSPSGGTDTQYF
TRBV6-5	TRBJ2-7	-	TRBD2	TGTGCCAGCAGTTTGTCGGGAGTGGCGGGAGACGAGCAGTACTTC	CASSLSGVAGDEQYF
TRBV19	TRBJ2-7	-	-	TGTGCCAGTAGTATTGAACCGGCCTACGAGCAGTACTTC	CASSIEPAYEQYF
TRBV19	TRBJ2-7	-	-	TGTGCCAGTAGTATAGGGCTCGAGCAGTACTTC	CASSIGLEQYF
TRBV12-3/TRBV12-4	TRBJ2-2	-	TRBD2	TGTGCCAGCCAAAACAGCGGGGCCGGGGAGCTGTTTTTT	CASQNSGAGELFF
TRBV24-1	TRBJ2-7	-	-	TGTGCCACCAGTGATAACCCCAGTCGTCAGCAGTACTTC	CATSDNPSRQQYF
TRBV7-2	TRBJ2-2	-	-	TGTGCCAGCAGCTTAGCGGGAGGGAACACCGGGGAGCTGTTTTTT	CASSLAGGNTGELFF
TRBV2	TRBJ1-1	-	-	TGTGCCAGCAAGGCGGGCGGGGCCACTGAAGCTTTCTTT	CASKAGGATEAFF
TRBV4-1	TRBJ1-1	-	TRBD1	TGCGCCAGCAGCCAAGAAGGACAGGGGGCAAGGGGGAACACTGAAGCTTTCTTT	CASSQEGQGARGNTEAFF
TRBV11-2	TRBJ2-7	-	TRBD2	TGTGCCAGCAGCTATACTAGCGGGGGGATCTACGAGCAGTACTTC	CASSYTSGGIYEQYF
TRBV29-1	TRBJ2-7	-	-	TGCAGCGTTGAAGATACCGGGAGCACCTACGAGCAGTACTTC	CSVEDTGSTYEQYF